A selection of T cell receptor beta chains follows, all from one sample in a study of cytomegalovirus exposure and HLA in healthy donors. The protocol was immunoSEQ multiplex PCR, while the TCRdb copy is restricted to in-frame clones and leaves out a portion. The sample lists some 70,000 clones; 76% were seen once. The sequenced sample consisted of PBMCs. These receptors were collected from a man aged 18-30 years in good health and CMV-seronegative. The CDR3 runs from the conserved cysteine through the conserved F or W. The D gene is left open where the match is weak. Not all rows give a size; the values are once, few, many and, for expanded clones, a class.

TRBD1	TRBV7-8	few	TRBJ1-5	TGTGCCAGCAGCTTAGAACCCAGGACAGGGGATAATCAGCCCCAGCATTTT	CASSLEPRTGDNQPQHF
NA	TRBV19	NA	TRBJ2-3	TGTGCCAGTAGTACCACACAGGTTACAGATACGCAGTATTTT	CASSTTQVTDTQYF
TRBD1	TRBV6-6	few	TRBJ2-5	TGTGCCAGCAAACAGGGGAGCCAAGAGACCCAGTACTTC	CASKQGSQETQYF
TRBD1	TRBV19	NA	TRBJ2-7	TGTGCCAGTAGTGGCCGGGACAGTCCCTACGAGCAGTACTTC	CASSGRDSPYEQYF
NA	TRBV30	NA	TRBJ1-4	TGTGCCGGGGCAACGGGACAAAATGAAAAACTGTTTTTT	CAGATGQNEKLFF
NA	TRBV6-1	NA	TRBJ2-5	TGTGCCAGCAGTGAGTTTCCGGGGGGCGCGGCTGTAGAGACCCAGTACTTC	CASSEFPGGAAVETQYF
TRBD2	TRBV2	NA	TRBJ2-2	TGTGCCAGCTACACTCGGGGGGAGAACACCGGGGAGCTGTTTTTT	CASYTRGENTGELFF
NA	TRBV28	NA	TRBJ2-7	TGTGCCAGCGCCCTATTGGGACACCGAATTAATTACGAGCAGTACTTC	CASALLGHRINYEQYF
NA	TRBV9	NA	TRBJ2-7	TGTGCCAGCAGCCCCTTTCTACAGGGAAACGAGCAGTACTTC	CASSPFLQGNEQYF
TRBD1	TRBV2	NA	TRBJ1-6	TGTGCCAGCAGGGAGAGGCAGGGGGATAATTCACCCCTCCACTTT	CASRERQGDNSPLHF
TRBD2	TRBV9	NA	TRBJ2-7	TGTGCCAGCAGCGTAGGGGCTAGCGGGGCCTACGAGCAGTACTTC	CASSVGASGAYEQYF
TRBD1	TRBV19	NA	TRBJ2-2	TGTGCCAGTAGTATAACAGGGGGTACCGGGGAGCTGTTTTTT	CASSITGGTGELFF
NA	TRBV7-8	NA	TRBJ2-4	TGTGCCAGCAGCGCCCGTCTCGGCATTCAGTACTTC	CASSARLGIQYF
NA	TRBV5-1	NA	TRBJ2-2	TGCGCCAGCAGCTTAGGGGACACCGGGGAGCTGTTTTTT	CASSLGDTGELFF
NA	TRBV27	NA	TRBJ2-3	TGTGCCAGCAGTTTACGGTGGCAGGGCACAGATACGCAGTATTTT	CASSLRWQGTDTQYF
TRBD1	TRBV7-2	NA	TRBJ1-4	TGTGCCAGCAGCGCGGACAGGACCTATGAAAAACTGTTTTTT	CASSADRTYEKLFF
NA	TRBV20-1	NA	TRBJ1-1	TGCAGTGCCCTTGGTGCAGGTGAAGCTTTCTTT	CSALGAGEAFF
TRBD1	TRBV6-5	NA	TRBJ1-1	TGTGCCAGCAGACAGGGGACCGTGAACACTGAAGCTTTCTTT	CASRQGTVNTEAFF
NA	TRBV4-3	NA	TRBJ1-6	TGCGCCAGCAGCCAAGATATCGACAGAAGTAATTCACCCCTCCACTTT	CASSQDIDRSNSPLHF
NA	TRBV11-2	few	TRBJ1-1	TGTGCCAGCAGCTTACCTCCTTTGGACAGATTTAACACTGAAGCTTTCTTT	CASSLPPLDRFNTEAFF
NA	TRBV5-5	once	TRBJ1-5	TGTGCCAGCAGCTCGTACTTGGCGGGGCGGGATAGCAATCAGCCCCAGCATTTT	CASSSYLAGRDSNQPQHF
TRBD1	TRBV6-1	once	TRBJ2-2	TGTGCCAGCAGGGAAAGACAGGGATTGACCGGGGAGCTGTTTTTT	CASRERQGLTGELFF
NA	TRBV4-3	medium-sized	TRBJ2-6	TGCGCCAGCAGCCAAGATTTAGGGGCTGGGGCCAACGTCCTGACTTTC	CASSQDLGAGANVLTF
NA	TRBV28	once	TRBJ1-6	TGTGCCAGCAGCAACCACAGGGTCGGTGGCCCCCTCCACTTT	CASSNHRVGGPLHF
TRBD1	TRBV9	NA	TRBJ1-5	TGTGCCAGCAGCGCTTCACAGGGGGCTGGACAGCCCCAGCATTTT	CASSASQGAGQPQHF
NA	TRBV29-1	NA	TRBJ1-1	TGCAGCGTTGATGGGTTGGTGACAGGCCTTTTGAACACTGAAGCTTTCTTT	CSVDGLVTGLLNTEAFF
NA	TRBV5-1	few	TRBJ1-1	TGCGCCAGCAGGGGGGGGTCCAGGGTCGCCACTGAAGCTTTCTTT	CASRGGSRVATEAFF
TRBD1	TRBV5-5	NA	TRBJ1-1	TGTGCCAGCAGTCGGACAGGGTTAGCCGCTTTCTTT	CASSRTGLAAFF
NA	TRBV4-2	few	TRBJ2-2	TGTGCCAGCAGCCAAGATCTTGCGGGGTCGCCCGGGGAGCTGTTTTTT	CASSQDLAGSPGELFF
TRBD1	TRBV19	NA	TRBJ2-5	TGTGCCAGTAGCTCCGGGACAGGGGGCGGGGAGACCCAGTACTTC	CASSSGTGGGETQYF
NA	TRBV7-2	NA	TRBJ1-2	TGTGCCAGCAGCTTGGTGAGAGAGGGCTACACCTTC	CASSLVREGYTF
TRBD1	TRBV5-6	NA	TRBJ1-3	TGTGCCAGCAGCTTGGGGGGGACAGCTGGAAACACCATATATTTT	CASSLGGTAGNTIYF
TRBD2	TRBV2	NA	TRBJ2-1	TGTGCCAGCAGTATCTTCCCTAGCGGGGAGGAGGGTGAGCAGTTCTTC	CASSIFPSGEEGEQFF
NA	TRBV18	once	TRBJ1-1	TGTGCCAGCTCGGTCGGGACTCCGGTTGTTGGAATGAACACTGAAGCTTTCTTT	CASSVGTPVVGMNTEAFF
TRBD1	TRBV29-1	NA	TRBJ1-5	TGCAGCGTTGTAGGGGGCGCGGGCAATCAGCCCCAGCATTTT	CSVVGGAGNQPQHF
NA	TRBV9	few	TRBJ1-2	TGTGCCAGCAGCGTAGCTACTGGCAGGGGAAGCTACACCTTC	CASSVATGRGSYTF
TRBD1	TRBV5-1	NA	TRBJ1-2	TGCGCCAGCAGCACAGGACAGGGCTATGGCTACACCTTC	CASSTGQGYGYTF
NA	TRBV5-1	once	TRBJ2-7	TGCGCCAGCAGCTTGGAATCCGGGGGTCAGTACGAGCAGTACTTC	CASSLESGGQYEQYF
TRBD1	TRBV5-4	NA	TRBJ1-2	TGTGCCAGCAGCTCCGGGACAGGGATAATCTATGGCTACACCTTC	CASSSGTGIIYGYTF
NA	TRBV29-1	NA	TRBJ2-1	TGCAGCGTTGAGCCCAGATACAATGAGCAGTTCTTC	CSVEPRYNEQFF
NA	TRBV29-1	NA	TRBJ2-3	TGCAGCGTTTTTTTGCCGGGACACACAGATACGCAGTATTTT	CSVFLPGHTDTQYF
NA	TRBV5-1	NA	TRBJ2-7	TGCGCCAGCAGTCGAAACGACTCCCCCTTGAGCGAGCAGTACTTC	CASSRNDSPLSEQYF